This T cell receptor beta chain is from a study of human T cells and chemical hapten exposure. Study-wide background: DPC (0.01%) was patch tested on the upper back and read at 6 days. Chiefly women, the patients showed alopecia areata, totalis or universalis. Overall study results and limits: Among expanded TCRs, significantly more large CDR3 similarity clusters formed than among controls. Those TCRs sitting above 1 in 1000 frequency stayed the same with DPC sensitization.

CDR3 size: 12 residues. Trimming took 6 bases from V and 7 from J, leaving 12 bases between them. One entry per CDR3 protein results from TCRdb running MiXCR on the RACE reads. The sample lists 240,000 or so distinct CDR3 sequences; 7.5% to 10% were seen once. As to this clonotype: Its antigen is as yet unknown.

Time point indicated: pre-sensitization, week 0. The treatment denotes: therapeutic diphenylcyclopropenone sensitization with weekly scalp DPC. The source material was whole blood, sampled in connection with sensitization to the hapten diphenylcyclopropenone (DPC). J is TRBJ1-2 and V is TRBV12-3 or TRBV12-4; D gene ambiguous. The sequence was obtained from a woman in her 40s with alopecia areata. Some clones in this sample may be carry-over from other donors' samples. CDR3 nucleotide sequence: TGTGCCAGCAGACTGGCGGGGTCTGGCTACACCTTC. Translation: CASRLAGSGYTF.